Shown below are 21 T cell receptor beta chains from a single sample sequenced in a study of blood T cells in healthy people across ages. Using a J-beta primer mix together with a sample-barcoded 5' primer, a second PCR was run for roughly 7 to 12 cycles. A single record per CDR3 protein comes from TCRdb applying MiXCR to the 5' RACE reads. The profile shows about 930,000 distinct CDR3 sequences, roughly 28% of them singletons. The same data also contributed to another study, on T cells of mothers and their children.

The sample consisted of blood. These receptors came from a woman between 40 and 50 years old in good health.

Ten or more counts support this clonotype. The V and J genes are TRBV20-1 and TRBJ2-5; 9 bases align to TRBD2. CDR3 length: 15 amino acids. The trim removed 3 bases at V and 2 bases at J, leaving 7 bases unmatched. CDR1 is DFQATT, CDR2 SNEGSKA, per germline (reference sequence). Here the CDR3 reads CSARAASGAQETQYF. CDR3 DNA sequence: TGCAGTGCTAGGGCGGCTAGCGGGGCGCAAGAGACCCAGTACTTC.

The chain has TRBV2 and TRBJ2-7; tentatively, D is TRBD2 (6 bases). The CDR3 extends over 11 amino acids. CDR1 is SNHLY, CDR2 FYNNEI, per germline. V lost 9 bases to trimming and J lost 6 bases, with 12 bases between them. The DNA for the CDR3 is TGTGCCAGGCGGTTCGGGAGCGAGCAGTACTTC. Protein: CARRFGSEQYF.

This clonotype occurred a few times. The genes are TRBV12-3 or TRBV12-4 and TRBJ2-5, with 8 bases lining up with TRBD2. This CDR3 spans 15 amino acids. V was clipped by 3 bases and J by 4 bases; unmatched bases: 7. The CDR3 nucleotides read TGTGCCAGCAGTTTCTCAGCGGGGGTTGGAGAGACCCAGTACTTC. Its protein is CASSFSAGVGETQYF.

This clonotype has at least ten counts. CDR3 in DNA: TGCGCCAGCAGCCACTCCGCGACAGGGGAATCCTACGAGCAGTACTTC. As protein: CASSHSATGESYEQYF. The genes are TRBV4-3 and TRBJ2-7; TRBD1 agrees at 8 bases. The V gene end was trimmed by 3 bases and the J gene end by 1 base; junction bases not matched to a gene: 8. Germline-derived CDR1 and CDR2 are LGHNA and YSLEER. The CDR3 is 16 amino acids.

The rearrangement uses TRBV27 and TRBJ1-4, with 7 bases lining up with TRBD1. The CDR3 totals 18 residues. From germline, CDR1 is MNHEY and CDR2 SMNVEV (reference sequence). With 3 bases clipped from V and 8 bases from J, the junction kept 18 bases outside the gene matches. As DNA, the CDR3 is TGTGCCAGCAGTTTCCGGGGCCAGACAGGGATAAGAGGGGAAAAACTGTTTTTT. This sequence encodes CASSFRGQTGIRGEKLFF.

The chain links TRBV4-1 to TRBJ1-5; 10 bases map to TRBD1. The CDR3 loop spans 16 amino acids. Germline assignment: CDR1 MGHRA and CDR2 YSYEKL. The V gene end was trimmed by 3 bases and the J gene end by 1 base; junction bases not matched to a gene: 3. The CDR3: CASSQMGQGSNQPQHF. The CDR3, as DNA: TGCGCCAGCAGCCAGATGGGACAGGGGAGCAATCAGCCCCAGCATTTT.

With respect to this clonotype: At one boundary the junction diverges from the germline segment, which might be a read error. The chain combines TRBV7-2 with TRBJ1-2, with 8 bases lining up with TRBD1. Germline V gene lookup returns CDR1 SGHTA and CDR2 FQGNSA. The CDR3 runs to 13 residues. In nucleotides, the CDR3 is TGTGCCAGCAGCTTAGGGACAGGGCAAGGCTACACTTTC. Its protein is CASSLGTGQGYTF.

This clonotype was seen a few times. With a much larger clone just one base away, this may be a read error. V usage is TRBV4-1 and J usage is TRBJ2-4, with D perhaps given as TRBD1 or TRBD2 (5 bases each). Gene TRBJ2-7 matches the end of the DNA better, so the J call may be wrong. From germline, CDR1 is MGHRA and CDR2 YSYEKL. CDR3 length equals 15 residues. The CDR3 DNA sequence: TGCGCCAGCAGCCAATTCCACGTGGGGGCCTACGAGCAGTACTTC. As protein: CASSQFHVGAYEQYF.

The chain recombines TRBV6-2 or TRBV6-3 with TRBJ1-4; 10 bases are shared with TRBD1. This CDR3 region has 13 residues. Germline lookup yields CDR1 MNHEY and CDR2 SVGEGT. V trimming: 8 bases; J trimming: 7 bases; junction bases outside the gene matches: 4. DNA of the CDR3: TGTGCCAGCCGGCGGACAGGGGGTGAAAAACTGTTTTTT. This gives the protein CASRRTGGEKLFF.

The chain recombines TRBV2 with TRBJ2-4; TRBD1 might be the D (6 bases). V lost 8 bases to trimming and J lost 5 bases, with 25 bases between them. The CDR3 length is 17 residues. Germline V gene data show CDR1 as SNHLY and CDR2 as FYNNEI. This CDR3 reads CASADRNPITDENIQYF. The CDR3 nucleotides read TGTGCCAGCGCGGACAGAAACCCGATTACCGACGAAAACATTCAGTACTTC.

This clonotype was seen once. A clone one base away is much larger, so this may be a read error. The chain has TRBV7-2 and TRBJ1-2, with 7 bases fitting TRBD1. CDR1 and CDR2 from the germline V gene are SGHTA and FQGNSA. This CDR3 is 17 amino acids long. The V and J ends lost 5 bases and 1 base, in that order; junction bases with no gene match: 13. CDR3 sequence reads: CTSSQRQGGVFNYGYTF. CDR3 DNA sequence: TGTACCAGCAGCCAACGACAGGGTGGGGTGTTTAACTATGGCTACACCTTC.

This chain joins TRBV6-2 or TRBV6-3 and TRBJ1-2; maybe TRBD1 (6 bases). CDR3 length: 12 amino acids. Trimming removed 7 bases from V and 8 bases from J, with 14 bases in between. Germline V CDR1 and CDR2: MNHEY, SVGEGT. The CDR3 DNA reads TGTGCCAGCAACTCACAGGGCCCGGGCTACACCTTC. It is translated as CASNSQGPGYTF.

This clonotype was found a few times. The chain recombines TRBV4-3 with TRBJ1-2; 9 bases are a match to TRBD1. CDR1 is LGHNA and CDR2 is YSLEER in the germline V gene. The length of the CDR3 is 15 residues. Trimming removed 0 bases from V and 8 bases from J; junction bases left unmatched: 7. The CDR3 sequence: CASSQDRGTGLGYTF. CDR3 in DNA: TGCGCCAGCAGCCAAGATCGGGGGACAGGGTTGGGCTACACCTTC.

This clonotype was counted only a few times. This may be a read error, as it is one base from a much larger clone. CDR3 sequence: CASRVSPARTYVQYF. As DNA, the CDR3 is TGTGCCAGCAGGGTTTCCCCCGCCAGGACCTACGTGCAGTACTTC. This chain joins TRBV28 and TRBJ2-5; D gene ambiguous. This CDR3 region has 15 residues. Germline V gene lookup returns CDR1 MDHEN and CDR2 SYDVKM. V dropped 6 bases and J dropped 11 bases, with 25 bases sitting between them.

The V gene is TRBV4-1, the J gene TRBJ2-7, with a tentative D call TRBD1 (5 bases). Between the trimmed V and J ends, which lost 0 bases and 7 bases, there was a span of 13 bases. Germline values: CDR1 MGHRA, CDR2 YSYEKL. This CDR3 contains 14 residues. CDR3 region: CASSQERQYNEQYF. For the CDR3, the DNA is TGCGCCAGCAGCCAAGAAAGACAGTACAATGAGCAGTACTTC.

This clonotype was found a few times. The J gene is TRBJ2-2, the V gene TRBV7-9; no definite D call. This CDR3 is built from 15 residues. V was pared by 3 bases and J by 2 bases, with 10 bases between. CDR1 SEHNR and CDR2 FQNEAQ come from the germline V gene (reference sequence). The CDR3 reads CASSFSLGNTGELFF. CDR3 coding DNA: TGTGCCAGCAGCTTTTCTCTGGGCAACACCGGGGAGCTGTTTTTT.

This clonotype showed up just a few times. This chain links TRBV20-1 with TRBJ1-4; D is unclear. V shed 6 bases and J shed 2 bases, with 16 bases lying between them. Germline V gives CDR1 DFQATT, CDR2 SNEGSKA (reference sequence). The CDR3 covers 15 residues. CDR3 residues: CSARPVGVTNEKLFF. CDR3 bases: TGCAGTGCCAGACCCGTCGGGGTGACTAATGAAAAACTGTTTTTT.

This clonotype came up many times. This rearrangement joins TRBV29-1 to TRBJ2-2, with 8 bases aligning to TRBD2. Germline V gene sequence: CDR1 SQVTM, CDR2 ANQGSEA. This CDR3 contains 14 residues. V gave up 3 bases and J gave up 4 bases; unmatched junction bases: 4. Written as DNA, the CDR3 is TGCAGCGTTGACAGCGGGGGAAGCACCGGGGAGCTGTTTTTT. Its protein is CSVDSGGSTGELFF.

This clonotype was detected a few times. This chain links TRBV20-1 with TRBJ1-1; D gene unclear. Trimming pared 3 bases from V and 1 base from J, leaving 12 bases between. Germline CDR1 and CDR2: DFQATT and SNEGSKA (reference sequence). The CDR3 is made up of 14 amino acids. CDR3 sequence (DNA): TGCAGTGCTAGGCCCCCCCGGTGGAACACTGAAGCTTTCTTT. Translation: CSARPPRWNTEAFF.

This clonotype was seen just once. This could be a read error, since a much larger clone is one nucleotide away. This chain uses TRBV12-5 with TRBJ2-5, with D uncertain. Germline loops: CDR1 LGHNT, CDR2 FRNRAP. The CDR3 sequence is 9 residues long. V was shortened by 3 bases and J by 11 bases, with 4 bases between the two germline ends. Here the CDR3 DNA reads TGTGCTAGTGGTTTTTGGCAGTACTTC. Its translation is CASGFWQYF.

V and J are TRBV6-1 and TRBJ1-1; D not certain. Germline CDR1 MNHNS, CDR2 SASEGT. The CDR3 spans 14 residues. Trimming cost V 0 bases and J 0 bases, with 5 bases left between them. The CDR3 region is CASSEAQVNTEAFF. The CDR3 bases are TGTGCCAGCAGTGAAGCGCAGGTGAACACTGAAGCTTTCTTT.